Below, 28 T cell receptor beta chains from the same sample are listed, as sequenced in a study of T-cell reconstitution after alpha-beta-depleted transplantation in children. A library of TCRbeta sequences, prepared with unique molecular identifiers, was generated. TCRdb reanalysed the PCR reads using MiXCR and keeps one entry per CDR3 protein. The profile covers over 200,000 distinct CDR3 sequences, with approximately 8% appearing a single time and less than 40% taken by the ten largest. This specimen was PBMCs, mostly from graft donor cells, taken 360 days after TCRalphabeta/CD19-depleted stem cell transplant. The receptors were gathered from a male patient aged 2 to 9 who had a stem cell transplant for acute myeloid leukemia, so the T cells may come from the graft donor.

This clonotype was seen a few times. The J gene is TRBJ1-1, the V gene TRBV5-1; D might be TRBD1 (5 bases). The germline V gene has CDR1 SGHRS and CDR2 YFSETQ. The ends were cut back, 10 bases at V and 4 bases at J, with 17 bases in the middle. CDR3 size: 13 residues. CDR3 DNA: TGCGCCTCCGCGTGGGGGGGTGGCACTGAAGCTTTCTTT. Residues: CASAWGGGTEAFF.

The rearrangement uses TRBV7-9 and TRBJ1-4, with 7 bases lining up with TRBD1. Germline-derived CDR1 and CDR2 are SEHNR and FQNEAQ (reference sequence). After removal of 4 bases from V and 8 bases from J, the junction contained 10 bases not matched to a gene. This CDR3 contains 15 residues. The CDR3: CASSSRQGREEKLFF. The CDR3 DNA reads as TGTGCCAGCAGCTCTCGACAGGGCCGAGAGGAAAAACTGTTTTTT.

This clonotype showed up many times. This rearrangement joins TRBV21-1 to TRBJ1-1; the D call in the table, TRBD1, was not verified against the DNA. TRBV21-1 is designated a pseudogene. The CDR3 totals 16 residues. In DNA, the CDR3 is TGTGCCAGCAGCAAAGGGGAAGGAGGGGGTGACACTGAAGCTTTCTTT. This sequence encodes CASSKGEGGGDTEAFF.

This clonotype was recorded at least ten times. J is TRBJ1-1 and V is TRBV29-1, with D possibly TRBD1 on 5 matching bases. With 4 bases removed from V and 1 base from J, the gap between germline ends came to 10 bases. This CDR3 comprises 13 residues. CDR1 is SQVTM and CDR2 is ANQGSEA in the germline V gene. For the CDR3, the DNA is TGCAGCGTTGGGCGACAGAAGAACACTGAAGCTTTCTTT. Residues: CSVGRQKNTEAFF.

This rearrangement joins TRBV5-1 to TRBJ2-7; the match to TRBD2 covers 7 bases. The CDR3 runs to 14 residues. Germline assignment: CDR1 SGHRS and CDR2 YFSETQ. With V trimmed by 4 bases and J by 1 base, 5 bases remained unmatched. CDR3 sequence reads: CASSPEAGSYEQYF. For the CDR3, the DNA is TGCGCCAGCAGCCCGGAAGCGGGGTCCTACGAGCAGTACTTC.

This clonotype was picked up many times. The CDR3 DNA sequence: TGCGCCAGCAGCCTCCGGGACAGGGGTCCAACCATATATTTT. Protein sequence: CASSLRDRGPTIYF. V usage is TRBV4-1 and J usage is TRBJ1-3; 10 nucleotides agree with TRBD1. This CDR3 contains 14 residues. CDR1 is MGHRA, CDR2 YSYEKL, per germline. Losses at the gene ends were 4 bases for V and 10 bases for J; bases not matched to a gene: 7.

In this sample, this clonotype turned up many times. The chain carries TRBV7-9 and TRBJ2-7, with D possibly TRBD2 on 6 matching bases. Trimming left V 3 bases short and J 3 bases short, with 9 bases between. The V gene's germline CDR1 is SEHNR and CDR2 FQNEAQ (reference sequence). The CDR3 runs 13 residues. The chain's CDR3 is CASSFETSYEQYF. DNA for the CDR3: TGTGCCAGCAGCTTCGAGACTAGCTACGAGCAGTACTTC.

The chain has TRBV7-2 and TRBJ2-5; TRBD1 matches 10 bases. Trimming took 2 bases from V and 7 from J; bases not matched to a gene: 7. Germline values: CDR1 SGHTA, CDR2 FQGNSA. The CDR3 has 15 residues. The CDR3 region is CASSLKTGGRGTQYF. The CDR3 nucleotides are TGTGCCAGCAGCTTAAAGACAGGGGGCAGGGGGACCCAGTACTTC. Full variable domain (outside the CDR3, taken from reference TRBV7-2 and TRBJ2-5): GAGVSQSPSNKVTEKGKDVELRCDPISGHTALYWYRQSLGQGLEFLIYFQGNSAPDKSGLPSDRFSAERTGGSVSTLTIQRTQQEDSAVYLCASSLKTGGRGTQYFGPGTRLLVL.

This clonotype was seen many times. The DNA of the CDR3 is TGTGCCATCACCGGGGACAGGGTCGCCTACAATGAGCAGTTCTTC. This sequence encodes CAITGDRVAYNEQFF. V and J are TRBV10-3 and TRBJ2-1; 9 nucleotides agree with TRBD1. V shed 7 bases, J shed 2 bases, and the junction held 6 bases outside the gene matches. The CDR3 consists of 15 residues. Germline loops: CDR1 ENHRY, CDR2 SYGVKD.

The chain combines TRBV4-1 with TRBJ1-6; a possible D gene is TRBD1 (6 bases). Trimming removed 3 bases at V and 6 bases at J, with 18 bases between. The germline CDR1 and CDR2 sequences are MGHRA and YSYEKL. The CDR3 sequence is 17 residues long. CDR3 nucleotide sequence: TGCGCCAGCAGCCACCCTACAGGGTTCGCGAGTAATTCACCCCTCCACTTT. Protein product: CASSHPTGFASNSPLHF.

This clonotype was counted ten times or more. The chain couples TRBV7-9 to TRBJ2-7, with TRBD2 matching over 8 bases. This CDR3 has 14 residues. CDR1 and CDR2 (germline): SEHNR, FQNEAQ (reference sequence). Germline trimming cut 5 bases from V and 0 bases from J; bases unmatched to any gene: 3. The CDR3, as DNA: TGTGCCAGCAGCACTAGCGGATTCTCCTACGAGCAGTACTTC. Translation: CASSTSGFSYEQYF.

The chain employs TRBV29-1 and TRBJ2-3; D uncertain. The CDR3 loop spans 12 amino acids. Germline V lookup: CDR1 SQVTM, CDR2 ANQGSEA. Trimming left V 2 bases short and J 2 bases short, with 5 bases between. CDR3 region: CSVERTTDTQYF. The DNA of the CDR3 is TGCAGCGTTGAACGGACCACAGATACGCAGTATTTT.

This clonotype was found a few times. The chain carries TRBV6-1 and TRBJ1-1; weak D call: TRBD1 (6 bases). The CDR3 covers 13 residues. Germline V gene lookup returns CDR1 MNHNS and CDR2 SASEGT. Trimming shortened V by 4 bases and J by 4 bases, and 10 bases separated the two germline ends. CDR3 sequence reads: CASSGGASTEAFF. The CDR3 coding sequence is TGTGCCAGCAGTGGGGGGGCGAGCACTGAAGCTTTCTTT.

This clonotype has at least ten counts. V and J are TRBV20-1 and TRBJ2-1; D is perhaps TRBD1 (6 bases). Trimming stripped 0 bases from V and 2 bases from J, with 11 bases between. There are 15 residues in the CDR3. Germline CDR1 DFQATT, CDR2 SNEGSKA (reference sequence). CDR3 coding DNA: TGCAGTGCTAGAGATCTCAGGGGTCCCTACAATGAGCAGTTCTTC. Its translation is CSARDLRGPYNEQFF.

The chain's CDR3 is CASSLVRAVNIQYF. The CDR3 DNA reads TGTGCCAGCAGTTTAGTCAGGGCTGTAAACATTCAGTACTTC. The chain uses TRBV12-3 or TRBV12-4 and TRBJ2-4; D may be TRBD1 (5 bases). The CDR3 is 14 amino acids. V was clipped by 1 base and J by 6 bases, with 10 bases between them.

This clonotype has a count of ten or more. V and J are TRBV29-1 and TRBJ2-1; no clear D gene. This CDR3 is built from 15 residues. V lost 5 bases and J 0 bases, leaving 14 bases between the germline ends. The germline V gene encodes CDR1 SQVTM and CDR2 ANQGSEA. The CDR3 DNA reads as TGCAGCGTTTCGTCAGGTCCGGGCTCCTACAATGAGCAGTTCTTC. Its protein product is CSVSSGPGSYNEQFF.

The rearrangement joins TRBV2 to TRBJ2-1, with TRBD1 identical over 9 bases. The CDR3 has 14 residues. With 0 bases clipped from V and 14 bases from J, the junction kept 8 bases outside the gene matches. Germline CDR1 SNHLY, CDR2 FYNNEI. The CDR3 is CASSEARADRGKFF. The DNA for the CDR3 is TGTGCCAGCAGTGAAGCCCGGGCTGACAGGGGGAAGTTCTTC.

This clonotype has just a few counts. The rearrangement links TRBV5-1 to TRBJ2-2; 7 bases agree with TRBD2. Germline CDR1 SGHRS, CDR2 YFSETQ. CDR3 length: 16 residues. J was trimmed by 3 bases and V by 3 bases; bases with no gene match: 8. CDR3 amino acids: CASSSLAGVDTGELFF. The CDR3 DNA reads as TGCGCCAGCAGCTCATTGGCGGGAGTAGACACCGGGGAGCTGTTTTTT.

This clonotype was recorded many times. The CDR3 loop reads CASSGGANVLTF. DNA for the CDR3: TGTGCCAGCAGTGGTGGGGCCAACGTCCTGACTTTC. This chain connects TRBV6-2 or TRBV6-3 to TRBJ2-6; D gene unclear. CDR3 length: 12 amino acids. Germline V lookup: CDR1 MNHEY, CDR2 SVGEGT. Deletions cut 5 bases from V and 3 bases from J, with 2 bases between.

CDR3 DNA: TGCAGTGCCGGGACCTACGAGCAGTACTTC. Its translation: CSAGTYEQYF. The chain is built from TRBV20-1 and TRBJ2-7; tentatively, D is TRBD2 (5 bases). This CDR3 spans 10 amino acids. V was clipped by 6 bases and J by 2 bases, with 5 bases between them. CDR1 and CDR2 from the germline V gene are DFQATT and SNEGSKA (reference sequence).

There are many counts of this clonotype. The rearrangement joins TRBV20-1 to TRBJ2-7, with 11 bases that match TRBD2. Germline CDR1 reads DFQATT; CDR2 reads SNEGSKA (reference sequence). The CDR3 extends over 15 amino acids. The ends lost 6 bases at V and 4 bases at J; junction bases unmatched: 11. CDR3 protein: CSATLLAGVHYEQYF. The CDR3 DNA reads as TGCAGTGCGACTTTACTAGCGGGAGTACATTACGAGCAGTACTTC.

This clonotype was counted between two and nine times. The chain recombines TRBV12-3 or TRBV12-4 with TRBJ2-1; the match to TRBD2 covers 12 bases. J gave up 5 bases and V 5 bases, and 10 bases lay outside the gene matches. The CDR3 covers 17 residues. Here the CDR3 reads CASSPPLAGGRDNEQFF. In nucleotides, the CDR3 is TGTGCCAGCAGTCCGCCTCTAGCGGGGGGGCGCGACAATGAGCAGTTCTTC.

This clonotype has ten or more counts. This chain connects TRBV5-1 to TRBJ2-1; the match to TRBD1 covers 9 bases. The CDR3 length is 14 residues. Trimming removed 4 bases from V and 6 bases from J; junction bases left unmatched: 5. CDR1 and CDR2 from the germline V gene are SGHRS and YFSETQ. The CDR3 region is CASSRGQGRNEQFF. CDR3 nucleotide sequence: TGCGCCAGCAGCAGGGGACAGGGACGCAATGAGCAGTTCTTC.

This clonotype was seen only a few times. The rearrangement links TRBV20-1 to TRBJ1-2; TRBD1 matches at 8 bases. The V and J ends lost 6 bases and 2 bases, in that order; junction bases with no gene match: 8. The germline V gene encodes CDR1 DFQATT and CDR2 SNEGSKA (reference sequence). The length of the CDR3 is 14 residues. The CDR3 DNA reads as TGCAGTGCCCCAGACAGGGGTAGAAACTATGGCTACACCTTC. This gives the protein CSAPDRGRNYGYTF.

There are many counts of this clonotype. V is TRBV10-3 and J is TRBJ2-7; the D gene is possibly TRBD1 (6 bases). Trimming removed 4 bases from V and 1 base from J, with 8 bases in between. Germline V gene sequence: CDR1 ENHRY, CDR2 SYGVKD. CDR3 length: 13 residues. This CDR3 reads CAISGDTSYEQYF. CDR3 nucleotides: TGTGCCATCAGTGGGGACACTTCCTACGAGCAGTACTTC.

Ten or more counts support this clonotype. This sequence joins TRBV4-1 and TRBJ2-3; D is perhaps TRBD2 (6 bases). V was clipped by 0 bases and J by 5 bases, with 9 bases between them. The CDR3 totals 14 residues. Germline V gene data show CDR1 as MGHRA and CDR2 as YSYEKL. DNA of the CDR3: TGCGCCAGCAGCCAAGATCCGGGGGTAGATACGCAGTATTTT. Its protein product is CASSQDPGVDTQYF.

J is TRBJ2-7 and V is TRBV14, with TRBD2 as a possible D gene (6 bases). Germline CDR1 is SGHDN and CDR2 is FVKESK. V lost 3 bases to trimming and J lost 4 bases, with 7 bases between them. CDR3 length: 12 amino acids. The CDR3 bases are TGTGCCAGCAGCCAGGGGAGGTACGAGCAGTACGTC. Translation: CASSQGRYEQYV.

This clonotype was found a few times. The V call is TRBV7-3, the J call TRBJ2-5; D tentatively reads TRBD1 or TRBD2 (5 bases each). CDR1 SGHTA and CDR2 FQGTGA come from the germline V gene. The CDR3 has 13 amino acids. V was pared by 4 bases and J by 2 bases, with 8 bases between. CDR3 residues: CASSWGPQETQYF. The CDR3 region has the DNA TGTGCCAGCAGCTGGGGACCTCAAGAGACCCAGTACTTC.